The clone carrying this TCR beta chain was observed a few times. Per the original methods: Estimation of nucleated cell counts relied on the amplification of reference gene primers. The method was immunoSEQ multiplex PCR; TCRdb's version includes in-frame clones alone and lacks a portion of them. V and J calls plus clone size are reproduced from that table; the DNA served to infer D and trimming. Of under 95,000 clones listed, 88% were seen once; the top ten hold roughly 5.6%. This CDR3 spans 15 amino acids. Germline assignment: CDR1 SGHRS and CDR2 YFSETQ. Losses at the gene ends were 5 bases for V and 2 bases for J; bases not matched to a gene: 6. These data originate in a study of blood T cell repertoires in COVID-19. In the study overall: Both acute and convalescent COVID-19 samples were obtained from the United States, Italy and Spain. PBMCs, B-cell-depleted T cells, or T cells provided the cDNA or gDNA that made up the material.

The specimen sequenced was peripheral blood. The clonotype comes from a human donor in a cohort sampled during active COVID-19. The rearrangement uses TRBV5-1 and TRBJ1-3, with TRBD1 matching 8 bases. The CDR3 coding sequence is TGCGCCAGCAGGGATCAGGGGGCACCTGGAAACACCATATATTTT. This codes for CASRDQGAPGNTIYF.